Listed here are 3 T cell receptor beta chains from one sample, sequenced in a study of cytomegalovirus exposure and HLA in healthy donors. Use of 60 Vbeta and 13 Jbeta primers characterized the PCR. TCRdb's copy holds only in-frame clones and misses some; the assay was immunoSEQ multiplex PCR. Of 50,000 to 65,000 clones detected, 82% appear once; the ten largest clones hold approximately 3%. Sequencing was performed on PBMCs. The receptors shown here come from a woman aged 18-30 years in good health and CMV-seronegative.

This chain links TRBV14 with TRBJ2-1; TRBD2 might be the D (5 bases). Germline CDR1 is SGHDN and CDR2 is FVKESK. Trimming took off 0 bases at V and 9 bases at J, with 9 bases between the two ends. This CDR3 contains 13 residues. CDR3: CASSQEGEGEQFF. DNA of the CDR3: TGTGCCAGCAGCCAAGAGGGAGAGGGTGAGCAGTTCTTC.

The J gene is TRBJ2-1, the V gene TRBV27; unclear D gene. V was cut by 3 bases and J by 10 bases, with 16 bases left in between. Germline V CDR1 and CDR2: MNHEY, SMNVEV (reference sequence). There are 14 residues in the CDR3. CDR3 DNA: TGTGCCAGCAGTTTCCACGACACGTTAAGAGAGCAGTTCTTC. It translates to CASSFHDTLREQFF.

The V call is TRBV6-7, the J call TRBJ1-4; possible D gene TRBD1, 6 bases. TRBV6-7 belongs to the ORF category, with a function that is uncertain. V was shortened by 10 bases and J by 4 bases, with 28 bases between the two germline ends. The CDR3 runs to 18 residues. CDR3 nucleotide sequence: TGTGCCAACTTAAAACGGGGGGCGGGTGAGGGAGTTAATGAAAAACTGTTTTTT. This codes for CANLKRGAGEGVNEKLFF.